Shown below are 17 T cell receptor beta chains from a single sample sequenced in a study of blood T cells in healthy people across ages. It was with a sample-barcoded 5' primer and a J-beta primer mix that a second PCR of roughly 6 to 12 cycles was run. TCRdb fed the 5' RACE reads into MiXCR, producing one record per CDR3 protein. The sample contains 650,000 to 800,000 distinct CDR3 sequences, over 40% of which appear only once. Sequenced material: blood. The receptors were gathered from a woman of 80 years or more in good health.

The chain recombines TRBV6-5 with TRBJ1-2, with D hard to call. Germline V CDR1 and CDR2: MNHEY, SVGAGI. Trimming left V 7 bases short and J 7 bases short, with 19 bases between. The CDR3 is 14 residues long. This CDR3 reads CASTNWEGLVGYTF. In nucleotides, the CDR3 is TGTGCCAGCACCAACTGGGAAGGGTTAGTTGGCTACACCTTC.

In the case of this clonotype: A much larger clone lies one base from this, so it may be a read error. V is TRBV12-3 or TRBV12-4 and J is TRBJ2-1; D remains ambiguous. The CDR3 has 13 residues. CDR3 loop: CASGIGRTNGQFF. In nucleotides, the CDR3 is TGTGCCAGCGGGATCGGCCGTACCAATGGGCAGTTCTTC.

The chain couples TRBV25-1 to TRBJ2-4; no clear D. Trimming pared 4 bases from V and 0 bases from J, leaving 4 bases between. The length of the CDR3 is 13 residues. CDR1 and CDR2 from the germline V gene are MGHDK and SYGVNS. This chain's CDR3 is CASSAVAKNIQYF. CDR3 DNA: TGTGCCAGCAGTGCCGTAGCCAAAAACATTCAGTACTTC. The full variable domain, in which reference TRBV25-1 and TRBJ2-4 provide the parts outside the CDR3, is EADIYQTPRYLVIGTGKKITLECSQTMGHDKMYWYQQDPGMELHLIHYSYGVNSTEKGDLSSESTVSRIRTEHFPLTLESARPSHTSQYLCASSAVAKNIQYFGAGTRLSVL.

The CDR3 sequence: CASSLRTGELFF. CDR3 nucleotides: TGTGCCAGCAGCCTTCGTACCGGGGAGCTGTTTTTT. This chain connects TRBV3-1 to TRBJ2-2; D ambiguous. The CDR3 sequence is 12 residues long. Germline V gene lookup returns CDR1 LGHDT and CDR2 YNNKEL (reference sequence). V lost 4 bases and J lost 5, with 5 bases in between.

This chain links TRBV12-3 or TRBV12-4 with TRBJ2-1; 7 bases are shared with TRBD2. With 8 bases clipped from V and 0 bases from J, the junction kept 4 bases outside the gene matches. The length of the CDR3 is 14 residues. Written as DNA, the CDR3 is TGTGCCAGCGGGAAGCGGGACTCCTACAATGAGCAGTTCTTC. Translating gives CASGKRDSYNEQFF.

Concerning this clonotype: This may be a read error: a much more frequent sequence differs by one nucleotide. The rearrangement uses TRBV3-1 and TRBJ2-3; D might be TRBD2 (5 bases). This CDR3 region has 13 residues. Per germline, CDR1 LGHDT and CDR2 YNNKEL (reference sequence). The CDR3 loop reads CASSRGSTDTRYF. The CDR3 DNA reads TGTGCCAGCAGCCGAGGGAGCACAGATACGCGGTATTTT.

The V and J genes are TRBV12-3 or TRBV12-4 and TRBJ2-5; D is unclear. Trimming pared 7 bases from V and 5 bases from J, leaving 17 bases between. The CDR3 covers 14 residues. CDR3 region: CASTDHGVMETQYF. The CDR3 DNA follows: TGTGCCAGCACCGACCACGGAGTTATGGAGACCCAGTACTTC.

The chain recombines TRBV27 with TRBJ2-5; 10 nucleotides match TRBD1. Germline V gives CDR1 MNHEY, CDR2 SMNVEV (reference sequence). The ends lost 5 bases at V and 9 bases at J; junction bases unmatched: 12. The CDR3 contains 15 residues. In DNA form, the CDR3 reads TGTGCCAGCAGTCTCACCGGGACAGGGGTATTGTCCCAGTACTTC. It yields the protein CASSLTGTGVLSQYF.

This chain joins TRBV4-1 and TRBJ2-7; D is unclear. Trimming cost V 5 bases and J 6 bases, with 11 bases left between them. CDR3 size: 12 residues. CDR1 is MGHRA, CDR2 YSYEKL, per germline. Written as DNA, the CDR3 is TGCGCCAGCAGCATCTGGACGGGCGAGCAGTACTTC. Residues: CASSIWTGEQYF.

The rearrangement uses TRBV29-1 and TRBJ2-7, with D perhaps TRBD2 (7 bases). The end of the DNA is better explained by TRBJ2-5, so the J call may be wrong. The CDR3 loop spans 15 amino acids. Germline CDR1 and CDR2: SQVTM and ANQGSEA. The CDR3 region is CSVGVGGAPQETQYF. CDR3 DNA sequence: TGCAGCGTTGGCGTGGGGGGGGCACCACAAGAGACCCAGTACTTC.

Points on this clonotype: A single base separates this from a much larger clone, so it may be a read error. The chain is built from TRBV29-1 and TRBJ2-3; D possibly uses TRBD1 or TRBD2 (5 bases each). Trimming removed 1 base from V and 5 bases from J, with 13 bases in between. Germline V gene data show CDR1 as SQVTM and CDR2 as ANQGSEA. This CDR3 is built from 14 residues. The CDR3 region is CSVEGRRGIDTQYF. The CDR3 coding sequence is TGCAGCGTTGAAGGACGACGGGGCATAGATACGCAGTATTTT.

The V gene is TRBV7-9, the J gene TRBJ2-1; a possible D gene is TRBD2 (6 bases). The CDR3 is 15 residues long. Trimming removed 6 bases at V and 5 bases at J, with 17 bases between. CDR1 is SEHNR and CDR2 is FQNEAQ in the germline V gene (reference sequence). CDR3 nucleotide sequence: TGTGCCAGCAGAATATCAGTGGGGGGTAACAATGAGCAGTTCTTC. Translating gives CASRISVGGNNEQFF.

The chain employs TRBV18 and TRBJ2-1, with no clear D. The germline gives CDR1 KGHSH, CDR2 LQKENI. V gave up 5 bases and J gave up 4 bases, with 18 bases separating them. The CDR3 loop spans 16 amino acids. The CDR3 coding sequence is TGTGCCAGCTCATTCCCCGGCCCGGCGGCTTACAATGAGCAGTTCTTC. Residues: CASSFPGPAAYNEQFF. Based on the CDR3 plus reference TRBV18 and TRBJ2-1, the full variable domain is NAGVMQNPRHLVRRRGQEARLRCSPMKGHSHVYWYRQLPEEGLKFMVYLQKENIIDESGMPKERFSAEFPKEGPSILRIQQVVRGDSAAYFCASSFPGPAAYNEQFFGPGTRLTVL.

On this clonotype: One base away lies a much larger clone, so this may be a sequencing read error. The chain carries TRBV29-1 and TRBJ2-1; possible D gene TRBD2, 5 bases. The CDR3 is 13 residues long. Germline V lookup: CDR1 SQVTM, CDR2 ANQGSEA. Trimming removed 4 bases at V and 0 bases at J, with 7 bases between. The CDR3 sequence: CSVGAGSYNEQFF. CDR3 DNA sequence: TGCAGCGTTGGTGCGGGCTCCTACAATGAGCAGTTCTTC.

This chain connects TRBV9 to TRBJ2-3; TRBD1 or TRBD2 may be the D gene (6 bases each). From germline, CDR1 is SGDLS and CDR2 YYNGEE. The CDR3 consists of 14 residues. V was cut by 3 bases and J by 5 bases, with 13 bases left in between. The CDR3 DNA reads TGTGCCAGCAGCGAGAGGGGGGTGCAAGATACGCAGTATTTT. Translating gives CASSERGVQDTQYF. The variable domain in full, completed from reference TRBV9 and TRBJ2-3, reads DSGVTQTPKHLITATGQRVTLRCSPRSGDLSVYWYQQSLDQGLQFLIQYYNGEERAKGNILERFSAQQFPDLHSELNLSSLELGDSALYFCASSERGVQDTQYFGPGTRLTVL.

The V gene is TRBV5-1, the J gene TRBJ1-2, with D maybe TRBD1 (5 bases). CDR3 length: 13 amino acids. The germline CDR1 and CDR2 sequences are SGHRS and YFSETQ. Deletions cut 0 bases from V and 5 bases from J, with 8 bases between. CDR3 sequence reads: CASSLVQGYGYTF. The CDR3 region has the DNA TGCGCCAGCAGCTTGGTCCAGGGATATGGCTACACCTTC.

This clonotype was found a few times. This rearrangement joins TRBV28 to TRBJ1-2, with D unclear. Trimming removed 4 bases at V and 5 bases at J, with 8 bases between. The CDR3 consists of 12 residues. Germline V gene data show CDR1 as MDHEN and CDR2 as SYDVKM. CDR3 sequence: CASSSDGYGYTF. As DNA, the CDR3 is TGTGCCAGCAGTTCCGACGGTTATGGCTACACCTTC.